These T cell receptor beta chains were read from a single sample in a study of T cells after posttransplantation cyclophosphamide. Generated by immunoSEQ multiplex PCR, the TCRdb table keeps only in-frame clones and is missing some. This sample yields about 53,000 clones, of which more than 70% are seen a single time; 2.5% to 3% belongs to the top ten. Sequenced material: PBMCs. The receptors were gathered from a man aged 30-40 years with a blood cancer, CMV-positive, and with a related stem cell donor. The CDR3 runs from the conserved cysteine through the conserved F or W. Fields, in order: D gene, clone size, J gene, V gene, CDR3 DNA, CDR3 protein. The D gene is left open where the match is weak. Some rows mark clone size as missing; the rest say once, few, many or name a class of expanded clone.

- few TRBJ2-7 TRBV4-3 TGCGCCAGCAGCCAAGATCGGTTCTACGAGCAGTACTTC CASSQDRFYEQYF
- - TRBJ1-4 TRBV10-3 TGTGCCACCCAATCCATAGAAGCAACTAATGAAAAACTGTTTTTT CATQSIEATNEKLFF
- - TRBJ1-2 TRBV7-3 TGTGCCAGCAGCTTCGGAGGAGAAGAGGCCTATGGCTACACCTTC CASSFGGEEAYGYTF
TRBD1 - TRBJ2-2 TRBV5-4 TGTGCCAGCAGCTTTCTGTTTCGGACAGGGCCCACCGGGGAGCTGTTTTTT CASSFLFRTGPTGELFF
- once TRBJ1-3 TRBV9 TGTGCCAGCAGCCTTGGATACAGCTCTGGAAACACCATATATTTT CASSLGYSSGNTIYF
- - TRBJ2-5 TRBV19 TGTGCCAGTAGTATCAGAACGGGTAGAGAGACCCAGTACTTC CASSIRTGRETQYF
- - TRBJ1-2 TRBV28 TGTGCCAGCAGTAGGTACAGCACCAACTATGGCTACACCTTC CASSRYSTNYGYTF
TRBD1 few TRBJ1-4 TRBV5-1 TGCGCCAGCAGCCGCGGGGCGGACAGGGGGTACGAAAAACTGTTTTTT CASSRGADRGYEKLFF
- once TRBJ1-4 TRBV19 TGTGCCAGTACCTCCTTTCGGGGGGGAAATGAAAAACTGTTTTTT CASTSFRGGNEKLFF
- - TRBJ2-6 TRBV4-1 TGCGCCAGCAGCCAAATAAGACAGAGCTCTGGGGCCAACGTCCTGACTTTC CASSQIRQSSGANVLTF
TRBD1 once TRBJ2-6 TRBV30 TGTGCCTGGAGTTACAGGGGAGCCGGGGCCAACGTCCTGACTTTC CAWSYRGAGANVLTF
- once TRBJ1-2 TRBV20-1 TGCAGTGCGCCGGATGGCTACACCTTC CSAPDGYTF
- - TRBJ2-2 TRBV11-3 TGTGCCAGCAGGAGCTCCGGGGAGCTGTTTTTT CASRSSGELFF
- - TRBJ2-1 TRBV2 TGTGCCAGCAGTGAATCGGCGGATAAGTTCTTC CASSESADKFF
TRBD1 - TRBJ2-1 TRBV4-2 TGTGCCAGCAGCCAAGATCGACAGGGTAGATACAATGAGCAGTTCTTC CASSQDRQGRYNEQFF
- - TRBJ2-4 TRBV9 TGTGCCAGCAGCGTAGTTGAGGGAGGCATTCAGTACTTC CASSVVEGGIQYF
TRBD2 - TRBJ2-1 TRBV19 TGTGCCAGTAGTGGCAAGACTAGCGGGAGGGCCCCCTACAATGAGCAGTTCTTC CASSGKTSGRAPYNEQFF
TRBD1 - TRBJ1-5 TRBV9 TGTGCCAGCAGCGTAGTAGGGACAGGGGGAGGATGCAATCAGCCCCAGCATTTT CASSVVGTGGGCNQPQHF
TRBD1 - TRBJ1-5 TRBV4-2 TGTGCCACCGGACTACAGGGGGACCAGCCCCAGCATTTT CATGLQGDQPQHF
- - TRBJ2-7 TRBV5-4 TGTGCCAGCAGCTTTATAGAGGGCCCCTACGAGCAGTACTTC CASSFIEGPYEQYF
TRBD2 once TRBJ2-5 TRBV11-2 TGTGCCAGCAGCTCGGCGGGAGGACCGGGTTCAGGACCCCAGTACTTC CASSSAGGPGSGPQYF
- - TRBJ2-2 TRBV7-3 TGTGCCAGCAGCTTAAGGGCAGGTGTGAACACCGGGGAGCTGTTTTTT CASSLRAGVNTGELFF
TRBD1 - TRBJ1-2 TRBV7-7 TGTGCTAGCAGCTTGAGGGGGCCGCCAGCTAACTATGGCTACACCTTC CASSLRGPPANYGYTF
- - TRBJ1-2 TRBV7-2 TGTGCCAGCAGCCCAGGAGGAGGCTATGGCTACACCTTC CASSPGGGYGYTF
TRBD1 - TRBJ1-1 TRBV19 TGTGCCAGTAGTACCTGGACAGGGGTGGGACCTGAAGCTTTCTTT CASSTWTGVGPEAFF
- once TRBJ1-3 TRBV5-5 TGTGCCAGCAGCTTGGGACTTCGGTTCTCTGGAAACACCATATATTTT CASSLGLRFSGNTIYF
- - TRBJ1-1 TRBV27 TGTGCCAGCAGTTTAGGGGGGGGCACTGAAGCTTTCTTT CASSLGGGTEAFF
TRBD1 - TRBJ1-2 TRBV11-3 TGTGCCAGCAGTCAAGTACAGGGGATAACTTATGGCTACACCTTC CASSQVQGITYGYTF
TRBD2 once TRBJ2-7 TRBV7-9 TGTGCCAGCAGCTTCGCGGGACTAGAGCAGTACTTC CASSFAGLEQYF
- - TRBJ1-3 TRBV6-5 TGTGCCAGCATTAGTTCTGGAAACACCATATATTTT CASISSGNTIYF
TRBD2 - TRBJ2-3 TRBV15 TGTGCCACCAGCAGAGGACGGGAGGGGCCAGATACGCAGTATTTT CATSRGREGPDTQYF
TRBD1 - TRBJ2-1 TRBV10-3 TGTGCCATCAAGGGACAGGGAAGCGATGAGCAGTTCTTC CAIKGQGSDEQFF
TRBD1 - TRBJ2-5 TRBV9 TGTGCCAGCAGCGTTAATTACAGGGGATGGGAGACCCAGTACTTC CASSVNYRGWETQYF
- - TRBJ1-5 TRBV7-9 TGTGCCAGCAGCTTACGTGAGAGGAGGATTCAGCCCCAGCATTTT CASSLRERRIQPQHF
- - TRBJ1-2 TRBV10-3 TGTGCCATCAGTGAGCCCGTTGCGGCCCCCGGCTACACCTTC CAISEPVAAPGYTF
- - TRBJ2-2 TRBV27 TGTGCCAGCAGTTTGGCCGGGACATACACCGGGGAGCTGTTTTTT CASSLAGTYTGELFF
TRBD2 - TRBJ2-7 TRBV11-2 TGTGCCAGCAGCTTATCCCCAGCGGGGGCCTACGAGCAGTACTTC CASSLSPAGAYEQYF
- few TRBJ2-7 TRBV5-1 TGCGCCAGCAGCTCAGGAGGGGGCCTTTGGGGTTACGAGCAGTACTTC CASSSGGGLWGYEQYF
- - TRBJ2-7 TRBV28 TGTGCCAGCAGTTTCCCCCGGACAGCCACCTACGAGCAGTACTTC CASSFPRTATYEQYF
- - TRBJ1-1 TRBV27 TGTGCCAGTAGTCCCACCCCAGGGTACACTGAAGCTTTCTTT CASSPTPGYTEAFF
TRBD1 - TRBJ2-5 TRBV9 TGTGCCAGCAGCAGGACAGGGTGGGAGACCCAGTACTTC CASSRTGWETQYF